These T cell receptor beta chains were read from a single sample in a study of shared clonotypes between healthy human individuals. TCRdb's table, derived via immunoSEQ multiplex PCR, lists solely in-frame clones and lacks some. This table has hundreds of thousands of clones, around 90% appearing once. Material: naive CD8+ T cells sorted from blood. These receptors originate from a man younger than 45 in good health. CDR3s include the opening cysteine and the closing phenylalanine or tryptophan. The order of the fields is D gene, clone size, V gene, J gene, CDR3 protein, CDR3 DNA. D genes are given only for firm matches. A row's size may be missing; if present it is once, few, many or a size class.

d_call: -; clone_size: -; v_call: TRBV29-1; j_call: TRBJ2-1; cdr3_aa: CSVDGARNEQFF; cdr3_nt: TGCAGCGTTGACGGGGCCAGGAATGAGCAGTTCTTC
d_call: -; clone_size: -; v_call: TRBV27; j_call: TRBJ2-7; cdr3_aa: CASSLGGNEQYF; cdr3_nt: TGTGCCAGCAGTTTAGGAGGCAACGAGCAGTACTTC
d_call: -; clone_size: -; v_call: TRBV9; j_call: TRBJ2-3; cdr3_aa: CASSAGGSRIYTDTQYF; cdr3_nt: TGTGCCAGCAGCGCCGGGGGTTCACGGATCTACACAGATACGCAGTATTTT
d_call: TRBD1; clone_size: -; v_call: TRBV11-2; j_call: TRBJ2-1; cdr3_aa: CASSARDRSNEQFF; cdr3_nt: TGTGCCAGCAGCGCCCGGGACAGGTCCAATGAGCAGTTCTTC
d_call: TRBD2; clone_size: -; v_call: TRBV9; j_call: TRBJ2-5; cdr3_aa: CASSVASAGAETQYF; cdr3_nt: TGTGCCAGCAGCGTAGCTTCAGCGGGGGCAGAGACCCAGTACTTC
d_call: -; clone_size: -; v_call: TRBV11-2; j_call: TRBJ2-7; cdr3_aa: CASSPKLEEAEQYF; cdr3_nt: TGTGCCAGCAGCCCCAAGCTCGAGGAAGCCGAGCAGTACTTC
d_call: -; clone_size: -; v_call: TRBV28; j_call: TRBJ2-1; cdr3_aa: CASSLLLATHEQFF; cdr3_nt: TGTGCCAGCAGTTTATTACTAGCAACCCACGAGCAGTTCTTC
d_call: -; clone_size: -; v_call: TRBV5-1; j_call: TRBJ1-1; cdr3_aa: CASSLADSLNTEAFF; cdr3_nt: TGCGCCAGCAGCTTGGCGGACAGCTTGAACACTGAAGCTTTCTTT
d_call: TRBD2; clone_size: -; v_call: TRBV2; j_call: TRBJ2-4; cdr3_aa: CASSETAGVFNIQYF; cdr3_nt: TGTGCCAGCAGTGAAACAGCGGGAGTTTTTAACATTCAGTACTTC
d_call: TRBD1; clone_size: once; v_call: TRBV27; j_call: TRBJ2-7; cdr3_aa: CASSSDRGTYEQYF; cdr3_nt: TGTGCCAGCAGTTCCGACAGGGGGACCTACGAGCAGTACTTC
d_call: -; clone_size: -; v_call: TRBV6-5; j_call: TRBJ2-3; cdr3_aa: CASSYSGVDTQYF; cdr3_nt: TGTGCCAGCAGTTACTCCGGAGTAGATACGCAGTATTTT
d_call: -; clone_size: -; v_call: TRBV29-1; j_call: TRBJ2-1; cdr3_aa: CSVETGEWIYNEQFF; cdr3_nt: TGCAGCGTTGAAACGGGGGAATGGATCTACAATGAGCAGTTCTTC
d_call: TRBD2; clone_size: -; v_call: TRBV29-1; j_call: TRBJ2-2; cdr3_aa: CSVEGGSRAGELFF; cdr3_nt: TGCAGCGTTGAAGGCGGGAGTAGGGCCGGGGAGCTGTTTTTT
d_call: -; clone_size: -; v_call: TRBV2; j_call: TRBJ2-5; cdr3_aa: CAIPVGVKSTQYF; cdr3_nt: TGTGCCATCCCCGTAGGAGTAAAGAGTACCCAGTACTTC
d_call: TRBD1; clone_size: -; v_call: TRBV7-2; j_call: TRBJ2-7; cdr3_aa: CASSRDFRDRDEQYF; cdr3_nt: TGTGCCAGCAGCCGGGATTTCCGAGACAGGGACGAGCAGTACTTC
d_call: -; clone_size: -; v_call: TRBV7-2; j_call: TRBJ2-7; cdr3_aa: CASSPFRGYEQYF; cdr3_nt: TGTGCCAGCAGCCCATTCCGGGGGTACGAGCAGTACTTC
d_call: -; clone_size: -; v_call: TRBV15; j_call: TRBJ2-3; cdr3_aa: CATSRVDGSLVGTDTQYF; cdr3_nt: TGTGCCACCAGCAGAGTAGACGGGAGCCTAGTCGGCACAGATACGCAGTATTTT
d_call: TRBD2; clone_size: -; v_call: TRBV7-8; j_call: TRBJ2-7; cdr3_aa: CASSFRLAGAYEQYF; cdr3_nt: TGTGCCAGCAGCTTTAGACTAGCGGGAGCCTACGAGCAGTACTTC
d_call: TRBD2; clone_size: -; v_call: TRBV7-2; j_call: TRBJ2-1; cdr3_aa: CASSEPGLARNEQFF; cdr3_nt: TGTGCCAGCAGCGAGCCGGGACTAGCGCGGAATGAGCAGTTCTTC
d_call: -; clone_size: once; v_call: TRBV27; j_call: TRBJ1-1; cdr3_aa: CASSFSPAVNTEAFF; cdr3_nt: TGTGCCAGCAGTTTCTCCCCCGCAGTGAACACTGAAGCTTTCTTT
d_call: -; clone_size: -; v_call: TRBV7-6; j_call: TRBJ1-1; cdr3_aa: CASSLEGDEAFF; cdr3_nt: TGTGCCAGCAGCTTAGAAGGGGATGAAGCTTTCTTT
d_call: -; clone_size: -; v_call: TRBV19; j_call: TRBJ2-6; cdr3_aa: CASSAGANVLTF; cdr3_nt: TGTGCCAGTAGTGCCGGGGCCAACGTCCTGACTTTC
d_call: -; clone_size: -; v_call: TRBV28; j_call: TRBJ2-1; cdr3_aa: CASSLSGSNEQFF; cdr3_nt: TGTGCCAGCAGTTTATCCGGAAGCAATGAGCAGTTCTTC
d_call: -; clone_size: -; v_call: TRBV5-1; j_call: TRBJ2-3; cdr3_aa: CASSLEKRLTDTQYF; cdr3_nt: TGCGCCAGCAGCTTAGAAAAAAGACTGACAGATACGCAGTATTTT
d_call: TRBD2; clone_size: -; v_call: TRBV27; j_call: TRBJ2-7; cdr3_aa: CASSPRTSGGEQYF; cdr3_nt: TGTGCCAGCAGTCCACGGACTAGCGGTGGCGAGCAGTACTTC
d_call: -; clone_size: -; v_call: TRBV5-4; j_call: TRBJ2-3; cdr3_aa: CASSPTSSPNTDTQYF; cdr3_nt: TGTGCCAGCAGCCCTACTAGTTCCCCCAACACAGATACGCAGTATTTT
d_call: -; clone_size: -; v_call: TRBV5-1; j_call: TRBJ1-2; cdr3_aa: CASSLEGPDGYTF; cdr3_nt: TGCGCCAGCAGCTTGGAGGGCCCAGATGGCTACACCTTC
d_call: -; clone_size: -; v_call: TRBV7-6; j_call: TRBJ1-1; cdr3_aa: CASSLRGNTEAFF; cdr3_nt: TGTGCCAGCAGCTTAAGAGGGAACACTGAAGCTTTCTTT
d_call: -; clone_size: -; v_call: TRBV5-1; j_call: TRBJ2-7; cdr3_aa: CASSFSGFSYEQYF; cdr3_nt: TGCGCCAGCAGCTTCTCTGGGTTTTCCTACGAGCAGTACTTC
d_call: TRBD1; clone_size: -; v_call: TRBV4-3; j_call: TRBJ1-3; cdr3_aa: CASSQGTGTGNTIYF; cdr3_nt: TGCGCCAGCAGCCAAGGGACAGGAACTGGAAACACCATATATTTT
d_call: TRBD2; clone_size: -; v_call: TRBV27; j_call: TRBJ2-7; cdr3_aa: CASSLSGLAGEQYF; cdr3_nt: TGTGCCAGCAGTTTATCCGGACTAGCGGGAGAGCAGTACTTC
d_call: TRBD1; clone_size: -; v_call: TRBV27; j_call: TRBJ2-7; cdr3_aa: CASMDRFSEQYF; cdr3_nt: TGTGCCAGCATGGACAGGTTTTCCGAGCAGTACTTC
d_call: -; clone_size: -; v_call: TRBV19; j_call: TRBJ1-5; cdr3_aa: CASSIEQRQREQPQHF; cdr3_nt: TGTGCCAGTAGTATTGAGCAGCGACAGCGAGAACAGCCCCAGCATTTT
d_call: -; clone_size: -; v_call: TRBV19; j_call: TRBJ2-1; cdr3_aa: CASSMGPGFYEQFF; cdr3_nt: TGTGCCAGTAGTATGGGGCCTGGGTTCTATGAGCAGTTCTTC
d_call: -; clone_size: -; v_call: TRBV27; j_call: TRBJ2-7; cdr3_aa: CASSFSPTSFYEQYF; cdr3_nt: TGTGCCAGCAGTTTTTCTCCTACTAGTTTCTACGAGCAGTACTTC
d_call: -; clone_size: few; v_call: TRBV13; j_call: TRBJ2-7; cdr3_aa: CASSLGDYEQYF; cdr3_nt: TGTGCCAGCAGCTTAGGGGACTACGAGCAGTACTTC
d_call: -; clone_size: once; v_call: TRBV7-8; j_call: TRBJ1-2; cdr3_aa: CASSLVPQGAYGYTF; cdr3_nt: TGTGCCAGCAGCTTAGTTCCCCAGGGAGCCTATGGCTACACCTTC
d_call: -; clone_size: -; v_call: TRBV6-6; j_call: TRBJ2-2; cdr3_aa: CASSSSGELFF; cdr3_nt: TGTGCCAGCAGTTCTTCCGGGGAGCTGTTTTTT
d_call: TRBD2; clone_size: -; v_call: TRBV6-1; j_call: TRBJ2-1; cdr3_aa: CASSEDSVAGISYNEQFF; cdr3_nt: TGTGCCAGCAGTGAAGACAGCGTAGCGGGAATATCCTACAATGAGCAGTTCTTC
d_call: TRBD2; clone_size: -; v_call: TRBV30; j_call: TRBJ2-7; cdr3_aa: CAWETASGTYEQYF; cdr3_nt: TGTGCCTGGGAGACTGCTAGCGGGACTTACGAGCAGTACTTC
d_call: -; clone_size: -; v_call: TRBV27; j_call: TRBJ2-3; cdr3_aa: CASGVTDTQYF; cdr3_nt: TGTGCCAGCGGTGTCACAGATACGCAGTATTTT
d_call: -; clone_size: -; v_call: TRBV21-1; j_call: TRBJ2-6; cdr3_aa: CASSKDGPFFCFYGANVLTF; cdr3_nt: TGTGCCAGCAGCAAAGATGGACCTTTCTTTTGTTTTTACGGGGCCAACGTCCTGACTTTC
d_call: -; clone_size: -; v_call: TRBV7-9; j_call: TRBJ2-7; cdr3_aa: CASSLGGRVEQYF; cdr3_nt: TGTGCCAGCAGCTTAGGCGGCAGGGTCGAGCAGTACTTC
d_call: TRBD2; clone_size: once; v_call: TRBV4-3; j_call: TRBJ2-1; cdr3_aa: CASSLTTASGDEQFF; cdr3_nt: TGCGCCAGCAGCCTAACGACGGCTAGCGGAGATGAGCAGTTCTTC
d_call: -; clone_size: once; v_call: TRBV9; j_call: TRBJ2-1; cdr3_aa: CASSTWGNEQFF; cdr3_nt: TGTGCCAGCAGCACCTGGGGGAATGAGCAGTTCTTC
d_call: -; clone_size: -; v_call: TRBV7-9; j_call: TRBJ2-1; cdr3_aa: CASSNSPGSGQFF; cdr3_nt: TGTGCCAGCAGCAATAGCCCCGGGTCTGGGCAGTTCTTC
d_call: -; clone_size: once; v_call: TRBV28; j_call: TRBJ2-2; cdr3_aa: CASSFLDTGELFF; cdr3_nt: TGTGCCAGCAGTTTTCTAGACACCGGGGAGCTGTTTTTT
d_call: -; clone_size: -; v_call: TRBV27; j_call: TRBJ2-3; cdr3_aa: CASSFRFSSTDTQYF; cdr3_nt: TGTGCCAGCAGCTTCCGCTTCTCTAGCACAGATACGCAGTATTTT
d_call: -; clone_size: -; v_call: TRBV13; j_call: TRBJ2-1; cdr3_aa: CASSFRTGRFGEQFF; cdr3_nt: TGTGCCAGCAGCTTTAGGACTGGCCGATTTGGTGAGCAGTTCTTC
d_call: -; clone_size: -; v_call: TRBV7-9; j_call: TRBJ2-7; cdr3_aa: CASSPTDGYSYEQYF; cdr3_nt: TGTGCCAGCAGCCCCACGGACGGGTACTCCTACGAGCAGTACTTC
d_call: -; clone_size: -; v_call: TRBV29-1; j_call: TRBJ1-1; cdr3_aa: CSVDTMNTEAFF; cdr3_nt: TGCAGCGTCGACACAATGAACACTGAAGCTTTCTTT
d_call: TRBD2; clone_size: -; v_call: TRBV2; j_call: TRBJ2-7; cdr3_aa: CASSESGGTSYEQYF; cdr3_nt: TGTGCCAGCAGTGAAAGCGGGGGGACCTCTTACGAGCAGTACTTC
d_call: TRBD1; clone_size: -; v_call: TRBV7-8; j_call: TRBJ2-3; cdr3_aa: CASSGPGQGDTDTQYF; cdr3_nt: TGTGCCAGCAGCGGCCCGGGACAGGGAGACACAGATACGCAGTATTTT
d_call: -; clone_size: once; v_call: TRBV30; j_call: TRBJ2-7; cdr3_aa: CAWSGRESEQYF; cdr3_nt: TGTGCCTGGAGTGGCAGGGAATCCGAGCAGTACTTC
d_call: -; clone_size: -; v_call: TRBV7-9; j_call: TRBJ1-1; cdr3_aa: CALAAAMNTEAFF; cdr3_nt: TGTGCCCTCGCGGCAGCAATGAACACTGAAGCTTTCTTT
d_call: TRBD2; clone_size: -; v_call: TRBV18; j_call: TRBJ2-1; cdr3_aa: CASSPAEEPRLAGPPYNEQFF; cdr3_nt: TGTGCCAGCTCACCGGCCGAGGAACCCAGGCTAGCGGGACCCCCTTACAATGAGCAGTTCTTC
d_call: -; clone_size: -; v_call: TRBV2; j_call: TRBJ1-4; cdr3_aa: CASRGQNNEKLFF; cdr3_nt: TGTGCCAGCAGAGGACAGAATAATGAAAAACTGTTTTTT
d_call: -; clone_size: -; v_call: TRBV4-1; j_call: TRBJ2-5; cdr3_aa: CASSLLVQETQYF; cdr3_nt: TGCGCCAGCAGTCTGCTTGTTCAAGAGACCCAGTACTTC
d_call: TRBD2; clone_size: -; v_call: TRBV18; j_call: TRBJ2-1; cdr3_aa: CASSPGGRWNEQFF; cdr3_nt: TGTGCCAGCTCCCCTGGCGGGAGGTGGAATGAGCAGTTCTTC
d_call: -; clone_size: -; v_call: TRBV6-5; j_call: TRBJ2-2; cdr3_aa: CASSYAAFGELFF; cdr3_nt: TGTGCCAGCAGCTACGCTGCCTTCGGGGAGCTGTTTTTT